This TCR beta chain stems from a study of identical twins. Study observations and caveats: Without tracking the same donors, conclusions rested on cross-sectional statistical analysis.

MiXCR, run by TCRdb on the 5' RACE reads, gives a single entry per CDR3 protein. Of roughly 1.6 million distinct CDR3 sequences in the sample, about 31% were seen once. Remarks on this clonotype: The antigen is not known.

Healthy Caucasians supplied all donations. Germline assignment: CDR1 SQVTM and CDR2 ANQGSEA. The CDR3 is 14 amino acids. The V gene lost 0 bases and the J gene lost 1 base, with 9 bases spanning the gap. The source is a newborn girl in good health. The source material was cord blood. The chain is built from TRBV29-1 and TRBJ2-5; D perhaps matches TRBD2 (6 bases). The CDR3 here is CSVEDGTRQETQYF. The CDR3, as DNA: TGCAGCGTTGAAGATGGGACTCGCCAAGAGACCCAGTACTTC.